The 17 T cell receptor beta chains reported below all come from one sample, sequenced in a study of Ad26.COV2.S vaccination and SARS-CoV-2 variants. The treatment was: roughly 19 received Ad26.COV2.S at low or high dose, single or two shots; 5 received placebo; per-sample allocation not given. The samples date from day 63 after the first vaccine or placebo injection. Profiled with immunoSEQ multiplex PCR; TCRdb holds only in-frame clones, not every one. The sample includes about 680,000 clones, 70% to 90% of them seen just once. The starting material was peripheral blood, obtained in a trial of Ad26.COV2.S vaccine versus placebo. These receptors were obtained from a person between 18 and 65 years old who received the Ad26.COV2.S COVID-19 vaccine or a placebo.

V is TRBV19 and J is TRBJ2-5, with D possibly TRBD2 on 6 matching bases. The V gene's germline CDR1 is LNHDA and CDR2 SQIVND (reference sequence). This CDR3 contains 15 residues. V was cut by 5 bases and J by 4 bases, with 17 bases left in between. CDR3 residues: CASSDDAGWRETQYF. CDR3 in DNA: TGTGCCAGTAGTGACGACGCGGGGTGGAGAGAGACCCAGTACTTC.

V gene TRBV5-1 combines with J gene TRBJ1-5, with 11 bases fitting TRBD1. Unmatched junction bases numbered 5, after V lost 4 bases and J lost 2 bases. Germline V CDR1 and CDR2: SGHRS, YFSETQ. CDR3 length equals 16 residues. CDR3: CASSEGQGGGNQPQHF. CDR3 in DNA: TGCGCCAGCAGCGAGGGACAGGGGGGCGGCAATCAGCCCCAGCATTTT. Drawing the rest from reference TRBV5-1 and TRBJ1-5, the complete variable domain is KAGVTQTPRYLIKTRGQQVTLSCSPISGHRSVSWYQQTPGQGLQFLFEYFSETQRNKGNFPGRFSGRQFSNSRSEMNVSTLELGDSALYLCASSEGQGGGNQPQHFGDGTRLSIL.

In its sample, this clone was seen a few times. CDR3 amino acids: CASSHRSPYGYTF. For the CDR3, the DNA is TGTGCCAGCTCACACAGGTCACCTTATGGCTACACCTTC. The chain uses TRBV18 and TRBJ1-2, with D possibly being TRBD1 (5 bases). Germline CDR1 and CDR2: KGHSH and LQKENI. The CDR3 sequence is 13 residues long. Trimming removed 4 bases from V and 5 bases from J, with 11 bases in between.

This clone turned up a few times. The chain uses TRBV5-1 and TRBJ1-6, with D perhaps matching TRBD1 (5 bases). Trimming cost V 4 bases and J 6 bases, with 11 bases left between them. The CDR3 is 14 residues long. Germline CDR1 and CDR2: SGHRS and YFSETQ. In DNA, the CDR3 is TGCGCCAGCAGCCCTGACAGTCCTAATTCACCCCTCCACTTT. Its translation is CASSPDSPNSPLHF.

The V gene is TRBV9, the J gene TRBJ1-1, with D possibly matching TRBD1 (6 bases). The germline V gene encodes CDR1 SGDLS and CDR2 YYNGEE. V was clipped by 4 bases and J by 4 bases, with 11 bases between them. This CDR3 comprises 13 residues. DNA of the CDR3: TGTGCCAGCAGCATCACAGGGACCACTGAAGCTTTCTTT. Translated: CASSITGTTEAFF.

The CDR3 DNA reads TGTGCCAGCAGCTTACTTCAAGGGGGGAGCTCCTACAATGAGCAGTTCTTC. Protein: CASSLLQGGSSYNEQFF. The chain is built from TRBV7-6 and TRBJ2-1; D tentatively reads TRBD1 or TRBD2 (6 bases each). V dropped 2 bases and J dropped 0 bases, with 14 bases sitting between them. The CDR3 is 17 residues long. Germline V gene sequence: CDR1 SGHVS, CDR2 FNYEAQ.

The V gene is TRBV7-6, the J gene TRBJ2-1; 9 positions match TRBD2. The CDR3 totals 14 residues. The V segment lost 5 bases and the J segment 10 bases; nucleotides outside the gene matches: 9. CDR1 is SGHVS, CDR2 FNYEAQ, per germline. The CDR3 region is CASSQRLAGDEQFF. CDR3 nucleotide sequence: TGTGCCAGCAGCCAAAGATTAGCGGGAGACGAGCAGTTCTTC.

The chain employs TRBV12-3 or TRBV12-4 and TRBJ2-7; D not certain. V lost 4 bases and J lost 0, with 7 bases in between. The CDR3 contains 13 residues. DNA of the CDR3: TGTGCCAGCAGTTACGTGAGCTCCTACGAGCAGTACTTC. Protein: CASSYVSSYEQYF.

The chain carries TRBV20-1 and TRBJ1-1, with D hard to call. The CDR3 contains 11 residues. Germline-derived CDR1 and CDR2 are DFQATT and SNEGSKA (reference sequence). With 3 bases removed from V and 7 bases from J, the gap between germline ends came to 9 bases. CDR3 nucleotide sequence: TGCAGTGCTAGGATGAGTTTTGAAGCTTTCTTT. Encoded protein: CSARMSFEAFF.

This rearrangement joins TRBV5-4 to TRBJ2-3, with TRBD2 identical over 8 bases. CDR3 length: 15 amino acids. Germline loops: CDR1 SGHNT, CDR2 YYREEE (reference sequence). V was pared by 4 bases and J by 4 bases, with 8 bases of the junction left unmatched. CDR3 residues: CASSPGLVSADTQYF. In nucleotides, the CDR3 is TGTGCCAGCAGCCCGGGACTAGTAAGTGCAGATACGCAGTATTTT.

CDR3 nucleotide sequence: TGTGCCAGCAGCCCTCGGACAGGGGCGAACACTGAAGCTTTCTTT. Its translation is CASSPRTGANTEAFF. The rearrangement joins TRBV7-6 to TRBJ1-1; 9 bases match TRBD1. The CDR3 consists of 15 residues. Germline V gene sequence: CDR1 SGHVS, CDR2 FNYEAQ. V trimming: 5 bases; J trimming: 1 base; junction bases outside the gene matches: 5.

The chain links TRBV30 to TRBJ2-1; D gene unclear. CDR1 and CDR2 (germline): GTSNPN, SVGIG (reference sequence). V shed 0 bases and J shed 1 base, with 4 bases lying between them. CDR3 length: 13 residues. The CDR3 reads CAWSVGSYNEQFF. As DNA, the CDR3 is TGTGCCTGGAGTGTCGGGTCCTACAATGAGCAGTTCTTC.

This chain connects TRBV5-6 to TRBJ2-7; either TRBD1 or TRBD2 may supply D (5 bases each). The V gene lost 4 bases and the J gene lost 0 bases, with 17 bases spanning the gap. This CDR3 contains 16 residues. The germline V gene has CDR1 SGHDT and CDR2 YYEEEE. This CDR3 is CASSPGLGTPSYEQYF. Written as DNA, the CDR3 is TGTGCCAGCAGCCCGGGGTTAGGGACCCCCTCCTACGAGCAGTACTTC. Filled out from reference TRBV5-6 and TRBJ2-7, the complete variable domain reads DAGVTQSPTHLIKTRGQQVTLRCSPKSGHDTVSWYQQALGQGPQFIFQYYEEEERQRGNFPDRFSGHQFPNYSSELNVNALLLGDSALYLCASSPGLGTPSYEQYFGPGTRLTVT.

CDR3 in DNA: TGTGCCAGCAGCTTCAGACACCAAGGGGACAATGAGCAGTTCTTC. Protein product: CASSFRHQGDNEQFF. The gene calls are TRBV9 and TRBJ2-1; possibly TRBD1 for D (5 bases). The V end lost 4 bases, the J end lost 5 bases, and 16 bases lay between the germline ends. CDR3 length: 15 amino acids. Germline assignment: CDR1 SGDLS and CDR2 YYNGEE.

V gene TRBV9 combines with J gene TRBJ2-7; 7 nucleotides agree with TRBD1. Looked up from germline, CDR1 is SGDLS and CDR2 is YYNGEE. The J segment lost 2 bases and the V segment lost 5 bases, leaving 10 bases of the junction unmatched. The CDR3 is 15 amino acids. The CDR3 is CASSPRQGQAYEQYF. The CDR3 region has the DNA TGTGCCAGCAGTCCGAGACAGGGACAAGCCTACGAGCAGTACTTC. The variable domain in full, completed from reference TRBV9 and TRBJ2-7, reads DSGVTQTPKHLITATGQRVTLRCSPRSGDLSVYWYQQSLDQGLQFLIQYYNGEERAKGNILERFSAQQFPDLHSELNLSSLELGDSALYFCASSPRQGQAYEQYFGPGTRLTVT.

To note about this clone: The same CDR3 can be traced to other DNA sequences in this sample. V and J are TRBV15 and TRBJ1-4; tentative D call: TRBD1 (5 bases). This CDR3 contains 14 residues. CDR1 and CDR2 (germline): LNHNV, YYDKDF (reference sequence). Trimming took off 0 bases at V and 8 bases at J, with 10 bases between the two ends. The CDR3 region is CATSRDRGTEKLFF. The DNA for the CDR3 is TGTGCCACCAGCAGAGATCGGGGGACCGAAAAACTGTTTTTT.

The rearrangement joins TRBV7-9 to TRBJ2-4; D is possibly TRBD1 (5 bases). Germline assignment: CDR1 SEHNR and CDR2 FQNEAQ (reference sequence). The CDR3 is 14 residues long. The ends were cut back, 5 bases at V and 1 base at J, with 9 bases in the middle. CDR3 protein: CASSQTVAKNIQYF. The CDR3 nucleotides are TGTGCCAGCAGCCAGACAGTGGCCAAAAACATTCAGTACTTC.